The 25 T cell receptor beta chains listed next were all sequenced from one sample in a study of OX40 agonist ivuxolimab in advanced cancers. The protocol was immunoSEQ multiplex PCR, while the TCRdb copy is restricted to in-frame clones and leaves out a portion. The table has under 70,000 clones, 70% to 90% seen once. Sequencing used CD4+ or CD8+ T cells sorted from blood, obtained in a trial of the OX40 agonist ivuxolimab. These receptors were taken from an adult with an advanced solid tumor such as melanoma, head and neck, liver or kidney cancer.

With regard to this clone: The sample has other DNA sequences that encode this CDR3 too. The rearrangement joins TRBV11-2 to TRBJ1-5; D is uncertain. Trimming pared 2 bases from V and 6 bases from J, leaving 8 bases between. This CDR3 comprises 13 residues. The germline V gene has CDR1 SGHAT and CDR2 FQNNGV. The CDR3 reads CASSLTEVQPQHF. The CDR3, as DNA: TGTGCCAGCAGCTTAACGGAGGTTCAGCCCCAGCATTTT.

The chain joins TRBV11-1 to TRBJ2-1; D is uncertain. CDR1 SGHAT and CDR2 FQDESV come from the germline V gene (reference sequence). The CDR3 spans 11 residues. V shed 7 bases and J shed 7 bases, with 8 bases lying between them. The CDR3 DNA reads as TGTGCCAGCAAGACCGAGAATGAGCAGTTCTTC. Amino acid sequence: CASKTENEQFF. Combining the CDR3 with reference TRBV11-1 and TRBJ2-1 gives the whole variable domain EAEVAQSPRYKITEKSQAVAFWCDPISGHATLYWYRQILGQGPELLVQFQDESVVDDSQLPKDRFSAERLKGVDSTLKIQPAELGDSAMYLCASKTENEQFFGPGTRLTVL.

The V and J genes are TRBV7-2 and TRBJ2-1, with 9 bases fitting TRBD1. The CDR3 has 16 residues. The germline V gene has CDR1 SGHTA and CDR2 FQGNSA. J lost 8 bases, V lost 2 bases, and 10 bases had no gene match. DNA for the CDR3: TGTGCCAGCAGCTTATATGGGACAGGGTTTTTTGATGAGCAGTTCTTC. Residues: CASSLYGTGFFDEQFF.

This chain joins TRBV9 and TRBJ2-2; possible D gene TRBD1, 6 bases. V dropped 0 bases and J dropped 2 bases, with 14 bases sitting between them. Germline V gene data show CDR1 as SGDLS and CDR2 as YYNGEE. The CDR3 is 17 residues long. CDR3 sequence: CASSVGTQGLNTGELFF. The DNA for the CDR3 is TGTGCCAGCAGCGTAGGGACCCAGGGGCTAAACACCGGGGAGCTGTTTTTT.

This rearrangement joins TRBV28 to TRBJ1-5; no reliable D call. This CDR3 has 15 amino acids. V lost 2 bases and J 3 bases, leaving 11 bases between the germline ends. In germline, CDR1 is MDHEN, CDR2 SYDVKM. CDR3 sequence (DNA): TGTGCCAGCAGTTTAATTACCGGATTCAATCAGCCCCAGCATTTT. It yields the protein CASSLITGFNQPQHF.

CDR3 residues: CASSLADNEQFF. The CDR3 DNA sequence: TGTGCCAGCTCACTAGCGGACAATGAGCAGTTCTTC. The chain employs TRBV18 and TRBJ2-1; D perhaps matches TRBD2 (6 bases). V lost 4 bases and J lost 5, with 6 bases in between. Per the germline V gene, CDR1 is KGHSH and CDR2 is LQKENI. This CDR3 region has 12 residues.

The rearrangement links TRBV9 to TRBJ2-5, with TRBD2 matching over 11 bases. The CDR3 extends over 18 amino acids. Trimming removed 2 bases from V and 5 bases from J; junction bases left unmatched: 14. Germline values: CDR1 SGDLS, CDR2 YYNGEE. The CDR3 is CASSVGVRSGRAGETQYF. CDR3 sequence (DNA): TGTGCCAGCAGCGTGGGGGTGCGTAGCGGGAGGGCCGGTGAGACCCAGTACTTC.

This clone was picked up a small number of times. The gene calls are TRBV30 and TRBJ1-1; no clear D gene. Trimming pared 4 bases from V and 1 base from J, leaving 4 bases between. The CDR3 is made up of 11 amino acids. CDR1 GTSNPN and CDR2 SVGIG come from the germline V gene (reference sequence). CDR3 in DNA: TGTGCCTGGAAGTCGAACACTGAAGCTTTCTTT. This sequence encodes CAWKSNTEAFF.

V is TRBV11-3 and J is TRBJ2-5; D call uncertain. The germline gives CDR1 SGHNT, CDR2 YENEEA. V gave up 0 bases and J gave up 4 bases, with 6 bases separating them. This CDR3 contains 13 residues. The CDR3, as DNA: TGTGCCAGCAGCTTAGATTACAGAGAGACCCAGTACTTC. Amino acid sequence: CASSLDYRETQYF.

The chain uses TRBV27 and TRBJ1-2; D unclear. The CDR3 sequence is 16 residues long. Germline V gene data show CDR1 as MNHEY and CDR2 as SMNVEV (reference sequence). The V end lost 2 bases, the J end lost 5 bases, and 18 bases lay between the germline ends. CDR3 nucleotides: TGTGCCAGCAGTTTAGTGGGTGAAGAAGGGCGGTATGGCTACACCTTC. Its translation: CASSLVGEEGRYGYTF.

This clone appeared a single time. The chain combines TRBV6-6 with TRBJ1-1, with D perhaps matching TRBD1 (6 bases). With 2 bases removed from V and 4 bases from J, the gap between germline ends came to 11 bases. CDR3 length equals 14 residues. The germline V gene has CDR1 MNHNY and CDR2 SVGAGI (reference sequence). CDR3 loop: CASSYPQGLTEAFF. The CDR3 region has the DNA TGTGCCAGCAGTTACCCCCAGGGGCTCACTGAAGCTTTCTTT.

This clone occurred once. The chain links TRBV7-3 to TRBJ1-2, with 9 bases lining up with TRBD1. CDR3 size: 15 residues. J gave up 10 bases and V 2 bases, and 11 bases lay outside the gene matches. In germline, CDR1 is SGHTA, CDR2 FQGTGA. CDR3 residues: CASSLDYGQGRDYTF. CDR3 DNA: TGTGCCAGCAGCTTAGACTACGGACAGGGGAGAGACTACACCTTC.

The chain has TRBV28 and TRBJ1-5, with D tentatively TRBD1 (5 bases). Germline V gene lookup returns CDR1 MDHEN and CDR2 SYDVKM. This CDR3 contains 15 residues. The ends were cut back, 4 bases at V and 6 bases at J, with 16 bases in the middle. In nucleotides, the CDR3 is TGTGCCAGCAGTTCCCCCGGGGGGGTTGGTCAGCCCCAGCATTTT. Its translation: CASSSPGGVGQPQHF.

CDR3 protein: CASSPVTGGETNEKLFF. For the CDR3, the DNA is TGTGCCAGCTCACCAGTGACAGGGGGCGAGACTAATGAAAAACTGTTTTTT. V gene TRBV18 combines with J gene TRBJ1-4, with TRBD1 matching over 10 bases. Germline CDR1 and CDR2: KGHSH and LQKENI. The V and J ends lost 2 bases and 2 bases, in that order; junction bases with no gene match: 5. The CDR3 consists of 17 residues.

This clone appeared a single time. The chain carries TRBV18 and TRBJ2-6; 7 nucleotides agree with TRBD1. The CDR3 is 15 residues long. Germline loops: CDR1 KGHSH, CDR2 LQKENI. V lost 4 bases, J lost 0 bases, and 0 bases stayed unmatched. The CDR3 sequence is CASSRQGSGANVLTF. The DNA of the CDR3 is TGTGCCAGCTCACGACAGGGCTCTGGGGCCAACGTCCTGACTTTC.

In this sample, this clone turned up a few times. The chain joins TRBV10-3 to TRBJ1-4; D is uncertain. The V end lost 6 bases, the J end lost 6 bases, and 8 bases lay between the germline ends. The germline V gene has CDR1 ENHRY and CDR2 SYGVKD. This CDR3 region has 12 residues. CDR3 sequence (DNA): TGTGCCATCAGGGGAGTGGATGAAAAACTGTTTTTT. Protein sequence: CAIRGVDEKLFF.

The J gene is TRBJ2-3, the V gene TRBV4-3, with 8 positions matching TRBD2. Germline loops: CDR1 LGHNA, CDR2 YSLEER. Losses at the gene ends were 4 bases for V and 0 bases for J; bases not matched to a gene: 9. The CDR3 has 17 residues. CDR3 coding DNA: TGCGCCAGCAGCCTCGGAGCGACTAGCGTTAGCACAGATACGCAGTATTTT. Protein product: CASSLGATSVSTDTQYF.

The genes are TRBV10-1 and TRBJ2-7, with 7 bases matching TRBD2. The CDR3 spans 15 residues. Looked up from germline, CDR1 is WNHNN and CDR2 is SYGVQD (reference sequence). Losses at the gene ends were 3 bases for V and 0 bases for J; bases not matched to a gene: 5. In DNA, the CDR3 is TGCGCCAGCAGTGACGGCGGGAGCAGCTCCTACGAGCAGTACTTC. The encoded protein is CASSDGGSSSYEQYF.

The chain carries TRBV10-3 and TRBJ2-1, with 10 nucleotides matching TRBD2. V lost 7 bases to trimming and J lost 0 bases; unmatched junction nucleotides: 3. This CDR3 has 15 amino acids. Per the germline V gene, CDR1 is ENHRY and CDR2 is SYGVKD. CDR3 nucleotides: TGTGCCATCAAGGCTAGCGGGAGCTCCTACAATGAGCAGTTCTTC. Its protein product is CAIKASGSSYNEQFF.

The chain uses TRBV27 and TRBJ2-7; D not certain. From germline, CDR1 is MNHEY and CDR2 SMNVEV (reference sequence). The CDR3 runs 12 residues. Trimming took off 6 bases at V and 6 bases at J, with 12 bases between the two ends. This CDR3 is CASRVSYGEQYF. The CDR3 coding sequence is TGTGCCAGCAGAGTATCCTACGGCGAGCAGTACTTC.

The chain employs TRBV6-6 and TRBJ1-2; tentatively, D is TRBD1 (6 bases). V lost 5 bases to trimming and J lost 8 bases, with 15 bases between them. Germline loops: CDR1 MNHNY, CDR2 SVGAGI (reference sequence). The CDR3 runs 13 residues. The CDR3 here is CASSPRTASGYTF. The DNA of the CDR3 is TGTGCCAGCAGTCCCCGGACAGCCTCGGGCTACACCTTC.

This clone was recorded a few times. The chain uses TRBV9 and TRBJ1-6, with 12 bases identical to TRBD1. CDR3 length equals 15 residues. Trimming took 3 bases from V and 9 from J; bases not matched to a gene: 4. Germline V gene data show CDR1 as SGDLS and CDR2 as YYNGEE. As DNA, the CDR3 is TGTGCCAGCAGCGGCGGGACAGGGGGCATTTCACCCCTCCACTTT. Translation gives CASSGGTGGISPLHF.

This clone was recorded only once. The CDR3 region has the DNA TGTGCCAGTAGCCAACAGGGGTCTGGAAACACCATATATTTT. Translating gives CASSQQGSGNTIYF. This sequence joins TRBV19 and TRBJ1-3; 7 bases are shared with TRBD1. This CDR3 is 14 amino acids long. In germline, CDR1 is LNHDA, CDR2 SQIVND (reference sequence). J lost 1 base, V lost 6 bases, and 3 bases had no gene match.

This chain links TRBV6-4 with TRBJ1-1, with D unclear. The CDR3 has 14 residues. The germline gives CDR1 MRHNA, CDR2 SNTAGT. V lost 8 bases, J lost 0 bases, and 13 bases lay in between. The CDR3 region has the DNA TGTGCCAGCGGAGAGGACGGACTGAACACTGAAGCTTTCTTT. Residues: CASGEDGLNTEAFF.

This clone has only a few counts. V usage is TRBV7-2 and J usage is TRBJ2-7, with 8 nucleotides matching TRBD1. The junction had 8 bases not matched to a gene; V was cut back by 5 bases and J by 8 bases. Germline V CDR1 and CDR2: SGHTA, FQGNSA. The CDR3 runs to 13 residues. The CDR3 spells CASSTNTGGKQYF. CDR3 sequence (DNA): TGTGCCAGCAGCACTAATACAGGGGGAAAGCAGTACTTC.